One sample yielded the 8 T cell receptor beta chains listed below, sequenced in a study of response to subunit inactivated influenza vaccine. TCRdb re-analysed the RT-PCR reads in MiXCR, keeping a single row per CDR3 protein. The repertoire includes about 540,000 distinct CDR3 sequences, roughly 25% of them detected once, and 2.8% sits in the top ten. This sample also appeared in a second study, on T cells expressing NK-cell markers. That study adds: In generating TCR beta cDNA, 5'RACE template switching with UMIs was used.

The sequencing used CD4+ T cells sorted from PBMCs, collected less than 13 days after vaccination. These receptors all come from a man in his fifties or sixties who received an inactivated influenza vaccine.

This clonotype came up a few times. The chain has TRBV5-1 and TRBJ1-4; D perhaps matches TRBD1 (6 bases). Germline V gene lookup returns CDR1 SGHRS and CDR2 YFSETQ. The CDR3 runs 15 residues. Trimming pared 6 bases from V and 8 bases from J, leaving 20 bases between. DNA for the CDR3: TGCGCCAGCACCCATACCGGGGGGCATCGGGAAAAACTGTTTTTT. Its protein product is CASTHTGGHREKLFF.

This CDR3 reads CASSEAGQGPYEQYF. The CDR3 DNA follows: TGTGCCAGCAGTGAAGCGGGACAGGGCCCCTACGAGCAGTACTTC. The chain combines TRBV6-1 with TRBJ2-7; 9 bases line up with TRBD1. The J segment lost 2 bases and the V segment lost 0 bases, leaving 2 bases of the junction unmatched. The CDR3 length is 15 residues. The germline CDR1 and CDR2 sequences are MNHNS and SASEGT.

This clonotype occurred many times. The chain couples TRBV21-1 to TRBJ1-5. TRBV21-1 is described as a pseudogene. This CDR3 is built from 16 residues. DNA for the CDR3: TGTGCCAGCAGCGACCTAGGAGAGCTGAAGAATCAGCCCCAGCATTTT. This encodes CASSDLGELKNQPQHF.

This clonotype appeared a few times. V is TRBV28 and J is TRBJ1-2, with TRBD1 as a possible D gene (5 bases). The germline V gene has CDR1 MDHEN and CDR2 SYDVKM. This CDR3 comprises 12 residues. V was pared by 5 bases and J by 7 bases, with 11 bases between. CDR3 DNA: TGTGCCAGCAGTGAAACAGGAAGTGGCTACACCTTC. It codes for CASSETGSGYTF.

V and J are TRBV4-1 and TRBJ2-1, with TRBD2 matching 8 bases. CDR1 is MGHRA and CDR2 is YSYEKL in the germline V gene. Losses at the gene ends were 4 bases for V and 10 bases for J; bases not matched to a gene: 6. The CDR3 spans 13 residues. The CDR3 spells CASSRFASGEQFF. CDR3 nucleotides: TGCGCCAGCAGCCGATTCGCTAGCGGGGAGCAGTTCTTC.

J is TRBJ2-2 and V is TRBV7-8; D uncertain. CDR1 is SGHVS, CDR2 FQNEAQ, per germline. The V gene lost 6 bases and the J gene lost 7 bases, with 15 bases spanning the gap. The CDR3 covers 14 residues. CDR3 bases: TGTGCCAGCAGTCCTAGGCCCAAGTTCGGGGAGCTGTTTTTT. Translated: CASSPRPKFGELFF.

This chain uses TRBV5-1 with TRBJ2-3; D possibly corresponds to TRBD1 (5 bases). Trimming stripped 0 bases from V and 4 bases from J, with 15 bases between. The CDR3 is 16 residues long. Germline V CDR1 and CDR2: SGHRS, YFSETQ. The CDR3, as DNA: TGCGCCAGCAGCTTGGGCTTTGCAGGGTCCCCAGATACGCAGTATTTT. It is translated as CASSLGFAGSPDTQYF.

The chain uses TRBV5-6 and TRBJ1-5; D perhaps matches TRBD1 (5 bases). Germline V gene lookup returns CDR1 SGHDT and CDR2 YYEEEE. V lost 0 bases and J 2 bases, leaving 9 bases between the germline ends. The CDR3 consists of 15 residues. The CDR3 reads CASSLGDGGNQPQHF. Here the CDR3 DNA reads TGTGCCAGCAGCTTGGGGGACGGGGGCAATCAGCCCCAGCATTTT.